This TCR beta chain was captured in a study of patients and donors after allogeneic stem cell transplantation. TCRdb itself ran the RT-PCR reads through MiXCR, one entry per CDR3 protein. The sample lists 400,000 to 450,000 distinct CDR3 sequences; 16% were seen once. The V gene end was trimmed by 4 bases and the J gene end by 2 bases; junction bases not matched to a gene: 5. This CDR3 has 15 residues. The germline CDR1 and CDR2 sequences are SGHRS and YFSETQ. This clonotype was observed many times. The sequence derives from a human donor who was either an allogeneic HSCT recipient or a stem cell or donor lymphocyte infusion donor (not recorded which). It is not recorded whose cells these are; they may come from a transplant donor. The V gene is TRBV5-1, the J gene TRBJ2-1, with 8 bases fitting TRBD1. Sequenced sample: blood, either unsorted or a sorted T cell fraction (not recorded which). This CDR3 is CASSTTGETYNEQFF. CDR3 coding DNA: TGCGCCAGCAGCACGACAGGGGAGACCTACAATGAGCAGTTCTTC.